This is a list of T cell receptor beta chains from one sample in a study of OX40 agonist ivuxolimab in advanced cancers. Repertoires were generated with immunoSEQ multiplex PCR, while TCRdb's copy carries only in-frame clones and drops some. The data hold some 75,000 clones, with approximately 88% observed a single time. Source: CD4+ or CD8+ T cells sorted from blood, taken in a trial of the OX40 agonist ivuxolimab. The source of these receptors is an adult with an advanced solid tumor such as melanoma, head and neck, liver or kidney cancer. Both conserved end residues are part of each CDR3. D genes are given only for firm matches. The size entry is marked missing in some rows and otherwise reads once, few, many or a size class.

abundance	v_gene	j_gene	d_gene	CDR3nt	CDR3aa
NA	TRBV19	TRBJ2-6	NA	TGTGCCAGTAGTATAAGTCGGGTGGGCAGCAGCTCTGGGGCCAACGTCCTGACTTTC	CASSISRVGSSSGANVLTF
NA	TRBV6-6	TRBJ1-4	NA	TGTGCCAGCAGTCGAGAGGGACGGATTAATGAAAAACTGTTTTTT	CASSREGRINEKLFF
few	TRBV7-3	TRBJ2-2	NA	TGTGCCAGCAGCTTACAGGGAGCCACCGGGGAGCTGTTTTTT	CASSLQGATGELFF
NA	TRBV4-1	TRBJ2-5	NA	TGCGCCAGCAGCCGAGTCAGGGAGGAGACCCAGTACTTC	CASSRVREETQYF
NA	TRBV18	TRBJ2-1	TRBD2	TGTGCCAGCTCGCCCAGGACCTCGGGACTAGCGGTCTTC	CASSPRTSGLAVF
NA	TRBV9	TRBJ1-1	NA	TGTGCCAGCAGCGTAGCTGTCAGGGGGAACACTGAAGCTTTCTTT	CASSVAVRGNTEAFF
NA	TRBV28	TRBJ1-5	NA	TGTGCCAGCAGTCTATGGGCCCGAGAGCAGCCCCAGCATTTT	CASSLWAREQPQHF
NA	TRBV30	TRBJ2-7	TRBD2	TGTGCTCGGACCGGTAGCGGGGGTGAGCAGTACTTC	CARTGSGGEQYF
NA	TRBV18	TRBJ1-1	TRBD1	TGTGCCAGCTCACCGGGACAGGGGAACACTGAAGCTTTCTTT	CASSPGQGNTEAFF
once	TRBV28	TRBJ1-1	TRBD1	TGTGCCAGCAGTTTATACGGGACAGGGAACACTGAAGCTTTCTTT	CASSLYGTGNTEAFF
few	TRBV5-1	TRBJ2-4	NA	TGCGCCAGCAGCTCTGGGACGATTCAGTACTTC	CASSSGTIQYF
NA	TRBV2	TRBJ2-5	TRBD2	TGTGCCAGCAGCAGGGGACTAGCGGGAAGTACCCAGTACTTC	CASSRGLAGSTQYF
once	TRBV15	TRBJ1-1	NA	TGTGCCACCGGGCAGGGAGGGGTGAACACTGAAGCTTTCTTT	CATGQGGVNTEAFF
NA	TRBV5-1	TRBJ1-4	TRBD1	TGCGCCAGCAGCTTGAGACAGGGTAATGAAAAACTGTTTTTT	CASSLRQGNEKLFF
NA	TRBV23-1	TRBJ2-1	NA	TGCGCCAGCAGTCAATCCGACCCTCGCAGGGTAATTATACGCAATGAGCAGTTCTTC	CASSQSDPRRVIIRNEQFF
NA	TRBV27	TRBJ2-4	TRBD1	TGTGCCAGCAGCTCTTTTGGACAGGGCTGGAACATTCAGTACTTC	CASSSFGQGWNIQYF
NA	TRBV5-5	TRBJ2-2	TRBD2	TGTGCCAGCAGCGGGACTAGCGGTCAACATGAGGGAACCGGGGAGCTGTTTTTT	CASSGTSGQHEGTGELFF